This T cell receptor (beta chain) came from a study of cytomegalovirus exposure and HLA in healthy donors (TCRdb year 2017). Study-wide context: An earlier analysis of 587 of the donors reported around 280 Gb of sequence data and 95 million to 130 million unique TCR beta sequences obtained from approximately 180 million T cells. An early release that covered fewer than 800 HLA-typed donors contained approximately 290 gigabases of sequencing data and about 84 million unique TCR sequences. Of the approximately 400 genotyped donors, 65% to 90% were placed in the genetic ancestry cluster associated with self-reported Caucasian donors. The aim of the study was to test whether cataloging public T cell receptors could identify signatures of past pathogen exposure. The study used immunosequencing to profile the T cell repertoires of several hundred subjects and linked those repertoires to cytomegalovirus serostatus. In addition to the first cohort of about 650 subjects, a separate validation cohort of 100 to 150 different subjects was used. High-throughput TCR immunosequencing, statistical association of individual TCRs with disease status, and machine learning were combined to predict cytomegalovirus infection status. A later analysis re-analyzed previously published TCR beta repertoires from 550 to 700 donors and added high-resolution HLA genotyping to study TCR occurrence patterns. Rather than using new phenotypic data, the later analysis identified candidate immune exposures from TCR beta sequences and from how often those sequences occurred across donors. To decide whether each TCR beta V gene segment behaved as functional or pseudogenic, an earlier analysis of approximately 600 of the donors relied on high-throughput TCR beta sequencing. Donor age, sex, ethnicity and CMV serostatus were compiled alongside the repertoire data. A later genetic analysis used genome-wide SNP genotypes for about 60% of the roughly 700 donors, treating that subset as a discovery cohort. All discovery cohort repertoires had been generated using a single sequencing platform. HLA typing included class I and class II loci at four-digit resolution. The number of typed donors differed by locus: about 620-640 for A, B, C, DRB1 and DQB1; roughly 510 for DQA1; approximately 600 for DPA1; and about 450 for DPB1. Roughly five DR-DQ haplotypes were handled as single units for association and clustering, since linkage in the cohort was strong. Among roughly 400 genotyped donors of the cohort, an average of approximately 200,000 unique TCR beta nucleotide sequences was sequenced per donor, of which 15% to 20% were non-productive.

The cohort comprised around 690 healthy bone marrow donors. Cohort members were all nominally healthy when sampled, although unrecorded immune exposures were likely present. The donor was CMV seropositive and belonged to the group of 250 to 350 seropositive cohort members. A peripheral blood sample was collected from each donor, and TCR beta sequencing was performed on peripheral blood mononuclear cells. The Qiagen DNeasy Blood Extraction Kit was used to extract genomic DNA from the blood cell samples. Concerning this clone itself: Its recognized antigen is unknown. No base quality information exists; no much larger clone differs at one position.

Taken from cysteine to phenylalanine, the CDR3 has 15 residues. Only CDR3 DNA remains: 45 bases, in frame from the first base. The germline V gene supplies CDR1 MNHEY and CDR2 SVGAGI. The junction shows trimming of 4 bases on V and 4 bases on J, plus 16 bases between the germline ends. Libraries were made using the immunoSEQ multiplex PCR assay. A mixture of 60 forward primers for TCR Vbeta segments and 13 reverse primers for TCR Jbeta segments was used in the multiplex PCR. Amplification of the CDR3 region of rearranged TCR beta genes was performed with a multiplex PCR assay on genomic DNA. The Illumina HiSeq System was used to sequence the amplified TCR beta libraries as 87-base-pair reads. In the authors' own workflow: A later analysis counted tens of millions of unique TCR beta chains across the 550 to 700 repertoires, and roughly 9.9 million of these chains were shared by at least two donors. Raw reads were error-corrected and collapsed into unique sequences by a nearest-neighbor algorithm in which closely related sequences were merged to remove PCR and sequencing errors. To assign V, D and J gene segments, CDR3 sequences were aligned to IMGT reference sequences. For a sequence to be retained, a match of at least six nucleotides was required to both a V gene segment and a J gene segment. Rearrangements were classified as productive when the CDR3 lacked stop codons and remained in frame with V and J, and all other rearrangements were classified as non-productive. CDR3 was defined according to IMGT convention as the region running from the second conserved V-encoded cysteine to the conserved J-encoded phenylalanine. The earlier analysis of 450 to 750 of the donors excluded any sequence lacking an unambiguous match to a single V gene segment. In an earlier analysis of approximately 560 of the donors, a V segment was called functional when productive rearrangements were above 56.7%, and segregating when the standard deviation between donors exceeded 5%. A statistical classification framework was developed to diagnose cytomegalovirus status using the catalog of TCR beta chain sequences. In a later analysis, V and J genes were assigned by comparing TCR nucleotide sequences against IMGT/GENE-DB human TR gene sequences. A later analysis assigned CDR3 sequences and most-parsimonious VDJ recombination scenarios with the TCRdist pipeline. In a later analysis, every TCR beta chain was defined by the combination of its CDR3 amino acid sequence and its V-gene family, and reads without a unique V-gene family were dropped. In a later analysis, 550 to 650 highly shared, low-generation-probability nucleotide sequences were removed to address suspected cross-contamination and a sequencing artifact. A later analysis calculated a clonal expansion index for each public chain from normalized within-repertoire ranks of inferred template counts. Generation probabilities in a later analysis came from a VDJ recombination model fitted to out-of-frame rearrangements, and those results were checked against IGoR. Hypergeometric tests were used in a later analysis to score TCR-TCR, TCR-HLA and TCR-CMV co-occurrence, with a repertoire-size bias correction applied to the TCR pairs. In a later analysis, false discovery rates were estimated by permuting HLA or CMV assignments 20 times. A later analysis grouped co-occurring TCRs with DBSCAN, adding TCRdist sequence similarity when clustering within HLA-allele-positive subsets. For co-occurrence clustering, repertoires with fewer than 30,000 or more than 120,000 public chains were excluded, along with 4 to 6 repertoires with anomalous nucleotide sharing. Not all clones reach the TCRdb copy of this immuneACCESS table, which keeps in-frame sequences only. Checked studies attribute under half of the gap to unresolved V genes and leave the rest unexplained. V, J and clone size were drawn from that table, and D and trimming were deduced from the DNA. The sample table holds 60,000 to 95,000 clones, of which around 80% were seen once. Clones ranked in the top ten supply about 19% of the sample.

Summary of the overall study and its limitations: When HLA alleles, especially DR and DQ, strongly co-occurred, TCR associations were difficult to assign to individual alleles. In vitro tests confirmed that a few of the cytomegalovirus-associated TCR beta chains recognize cytomegalovirus antigens. An association between a missense DCLRE1C variant and V-gene and J-gene trimming of TCR beta chains was found in a later genetic analysis and replicated in an independent cohort. In a later analysis, the rate of TCR association differed among HLA loci, with DRB1 alleles having the most associated TCRs and HLA-C alleles having the fewest. According to a later analysis, parvovirus B19, influenza, CMV and Epstein-Barr virus appeared linked to several top co-occurrence clusters. For the cohort, immune exposure information was limited to CMV serostatus. A further reported finding was that TCR beta sequences accurately predicted the HLA-A and HLA-B alleles for most subjects in the first cohort. The 87-base-pair reads could not distinguish some IMGT-functional V segments, including TRBV6-2 and TRBV6-3, so those segments were excluded. Most CMV-associated TCR beta chains appeared to be HLA-restricted in a later analysis, and the HLA associations seemed to be driven largely by CMV exposure. A group of highly shared sequence variants was considered likely to be a technical artifact of the sequencing pipeline. Linkage disequilibrium might explain the correlated functional status among segregating V segments, but an unknown experimental factor could not be excluded. Across donors, most TCR sequences were observed very rarely, whereas some public TCRs were present in many individuals. A later analysis associated 17,000 or so TCR beta sequences with specific HLA alleles at a false discovery rate of 0.05. Cytomegalovirus status was reported to be diagnosed by the classifier with high specificity and sensitivity in both the original and validation cohorts. Roughly 15 rarely observed V segments, including chromosome 9 orphons, were excluded from the earlier analysis of approximately 600 of the donors because counts were too low. According to a later genetic analysis, donors in an Asian-associated ancestry cluster had fewer N-insertions in productive TCRs than the roughly 670-donor mean. HLA typing was unavailable for some donors at each locus, so association tests used only the typed subset. According to the authors, the approach could potentially be generalized to other disease states and immunological phenotypes. In a later analysis, HLA-associated TCR beta chains showed more clonal expansion and lower generation probabilities than non-associated chains that were equally common. A total of about 150 TCR beta chains were listed by the study as associated with cytomegalovirus. An earlier analysis of several hundred of the donors showed that most TCR beta V segments appeared in productive rearrangements either about 90% or about 30% of the time, which broadly matched IMGT annotations. Sequencing depth was assumed to be roughly uniform across donors in the presence/absence analyses, though that assumption may not hold. This cohort had only TCR beta chains sequenced, and the lack of alpha or paired-chain data limited which features could be detected.

The specimen was PBMCs. This receptor was taken from a man aged 70 or older in good health and CMV-seropositive. The rearrangement joined TRBV6-5 to TRBJ2-5, with TRBD2 as a weak D call on 6 bases. The encoded CDR3 is CASSSPPRGGETQYF. The DNA sequence reads TGTGCCAGCAGTTCCCCCCCGCGGGGTGGAGAGACCCAGTACTTC.